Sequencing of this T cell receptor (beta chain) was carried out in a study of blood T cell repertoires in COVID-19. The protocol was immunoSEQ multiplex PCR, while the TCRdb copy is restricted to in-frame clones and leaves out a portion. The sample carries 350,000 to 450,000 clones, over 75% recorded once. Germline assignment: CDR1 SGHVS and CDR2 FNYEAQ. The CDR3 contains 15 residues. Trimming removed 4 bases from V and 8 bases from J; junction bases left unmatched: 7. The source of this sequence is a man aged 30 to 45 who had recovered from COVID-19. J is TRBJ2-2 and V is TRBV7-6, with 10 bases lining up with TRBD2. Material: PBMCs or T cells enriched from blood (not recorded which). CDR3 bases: TGTGCCAGCAGCTCCCTAGCGGGAGTATCTGGGGAGCTGTTTTTT. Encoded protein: CASSSLAGVSGELFF. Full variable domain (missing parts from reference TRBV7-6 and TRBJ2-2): GAGVSQSPRYKVTKRGQDVALRCDPISGHVSLYWYRQALGQGPEFLTYFNYEAQQDKSGLPNDRFSAERPEGSISTLTIQRTEQRDSAMYRCASSSLAGVSGELFFGEGSRLTVL.